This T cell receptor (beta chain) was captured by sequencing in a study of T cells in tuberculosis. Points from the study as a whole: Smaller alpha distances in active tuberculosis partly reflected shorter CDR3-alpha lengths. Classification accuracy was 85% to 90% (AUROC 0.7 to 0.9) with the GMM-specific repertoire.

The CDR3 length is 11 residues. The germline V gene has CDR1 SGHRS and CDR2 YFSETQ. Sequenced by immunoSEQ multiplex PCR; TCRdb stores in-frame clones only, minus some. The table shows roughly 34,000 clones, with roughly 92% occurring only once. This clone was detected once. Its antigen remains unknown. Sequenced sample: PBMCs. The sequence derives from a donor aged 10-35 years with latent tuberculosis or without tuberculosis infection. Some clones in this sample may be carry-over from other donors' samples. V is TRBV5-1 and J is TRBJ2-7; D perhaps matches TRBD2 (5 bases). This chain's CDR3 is CASGSSYEQYF. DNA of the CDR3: TGCGCAAGCGGTAGCTCCTACGAGCAGTACTTC.